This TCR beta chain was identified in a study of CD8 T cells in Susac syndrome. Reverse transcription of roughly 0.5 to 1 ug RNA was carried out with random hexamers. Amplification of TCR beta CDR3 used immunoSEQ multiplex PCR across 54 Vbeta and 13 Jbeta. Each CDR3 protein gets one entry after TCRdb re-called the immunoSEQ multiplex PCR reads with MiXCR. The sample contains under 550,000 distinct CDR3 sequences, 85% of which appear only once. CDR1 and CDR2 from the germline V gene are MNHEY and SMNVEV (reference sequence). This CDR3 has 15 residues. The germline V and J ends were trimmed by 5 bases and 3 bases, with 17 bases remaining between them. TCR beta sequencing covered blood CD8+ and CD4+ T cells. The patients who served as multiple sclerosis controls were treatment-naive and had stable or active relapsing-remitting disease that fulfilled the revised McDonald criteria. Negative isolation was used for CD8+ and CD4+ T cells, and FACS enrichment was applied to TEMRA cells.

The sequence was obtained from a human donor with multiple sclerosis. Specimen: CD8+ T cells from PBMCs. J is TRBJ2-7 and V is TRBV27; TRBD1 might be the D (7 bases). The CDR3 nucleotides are TGTGCCAGCAGTACTGGCGCAGGGGGGTTCTACGAGCAGTACTTC. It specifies CASSTGAGGFYEQYF.